The rows below give T cell receptor beta chains drawn from one sample of a study of T-cell reconstitution after alpha-beta-depleted transplantation in children. MiXCR, applied by TCRdb to the PCR reads, yields one record per CDR3 protein. This sample has roughly 500,000 distinct CDR3 sequences, with around 19% found just once. Sample: PBMCs from the stem cell graft donor, taken from the stem cell graft. The source is a human donor who donated a stem cell graft to a child with acute lymphoblastic leukemia. The CDR3 runs from the conserved cysteine through the conserved F or W. D genes are given only for firm matches. For some rows the clone size is stated as once, few or many, or as a class when expanded; others skip it.

V gene: TRBV5-1; clone size: NA; D gene: NA; J gene: TRBJ2-1; CDR3 DNA: TGCGCCAGCAAGGGCCCCCCCGAGAATGAGCAGTTCTTC; CDR3 protein: CASKGPPENEQFF
V gene: TRBV5-1; clone size: NA; D gene: TRBD2; J gene: TRBJ2-1; CDR3 DNA: TGCGCCAGCAGCAAAAGACTAGCGGGAGATTACGATGAGCAGTTCTTC; CDR3 protein: CASSKRLAGDYDEQFF
V gene: TRBV6-1; clone size: few; D gene: NA; J gene: TRBJ1-1; CDR3 DNA: TGTGCCAGCCAGGGGAACTCCATGAACACTGAAGCTTTCTTT; CDR3 protein: CASQGNSMNTEAFF
V gene: TRBV4-2; clone size: few; D gene: TRBD2; J gene: TRBJ2-7; CDR3 DNA: TGTGCCAGCAGCCAAGGGCCCGGACTAGCGGGAGTCGAGCAGTACTTC; CDR3 protein: CASSQGPGLAGVEQYF
V gene: TRBV5-1; clone size: many; D gene: NA; J gene: TRBJ2-1; CDR3 DNA: TGCGCCAGCAGCATGGGGGACATTTCCTACAATGAGCAGTTCTTC; CDR3 protein: CASSMGDISYNEQFF
V gene: TRBV29-1; clone size: few; D gene: NA; J gene: TRBJ1-5; CDR3 DNA: TGCAGCGTTTCCGGGAGTCAGCCCCAGCATTTT; CDR3 protein: CSVSGSQPQHF
V gene: TRBV29-1; clone size: NA; D gene: TRBD2; J gene: TRBJ2-7; CDR3 DNA: TGCAGCGTCTCTCCGGCCCTAGCGGGGGGGAGGTACGAGCAGTACTTC; CDR3 protein: CSVSPALAGGRYEQYF
V gene: TRBV7-3; clone size: few; D gene: TRBD1; J gene: TRBJ1-1; CDR3 DNA: TGTGCCAGCAGCTCAACAGGGGGTTGGACTGAAGCTTTCTTT; CDR3 protein: CASSSTGGWTEAFF
V gene: TRBV29-1; clone size: few; D gene: NA; J gene: TRBJ2-7; CDR3 DNA: TGCAGCGCTGAGGGTCTGAGCGGACCGGCGTCCTACGAGCAGTACTTC; CDR3 protein: CSAEGLSGPASYEQYF
V gene: TRBV5-1; clone size: NA; D gene: TRBD1; J gene: TRBJ1-5; CDR3 DNA: TGCGCCAGCAGCCCAGGGGGACAGATGGGTCAGCCCCAGCATTTT; CDR3 protein: CASSPGGQMGQPQHF
V gene: TRBV4-2; clone size: NA; D gene: TRBD1; J gene: TRBJ1-1; CDR3 DNA: TGTGCCAGCAGCCATCCAGGGACAGGGATAACTGAAGCTTTCTTT; CDR3 protein: CASSHPGTGITEAFF
V gene: TRBV12-3/TRBV12-4; clone size: few; D gene: TRBD2; J gene: TRBJ2-7; CDR3 DNA: TGTGCCAGCACCCGGGCGGGGGGCGGGCACGAGCAGTACTTC; CDR3 protein: CASTRAGGGHEQYF